One sample yielded the 4 T cell receptor beta chains listed below, sequenced in a study of HIV-infected patients and healthy controls. Alpha and beta constant-region primers primed reverse transcription of around 540 ng RNA. Separate chain-specific third strand synthesis with multiplexing indices produced the alpha and beta libraries. MiXCR, applied by TCRdb to the 5' RACE reads, yields one record per CDR3 protein. The sample lists some 9,300 distinct CDR3 sequences; less than 7% were seen once. Follow-up blood was drawn about 14 weeks, roughly three months, after antiretroviral therapy began. No cell fractionation was done, so the repertoire covers all unsorted peripheral blood T cells. The specimen comprised blood, sampled during antiretroviral therapy. These receptors were collected from an adult with HIV infection. The donor label of this sample is uncertain.

The chain uses TRBV10-3 and TRBJ1-1; 7 bases fit TRBD1. CDR3 length: 15 amino acids. CDR1 ENHRY and CDR2 SYGVKD come from the germline V gene. V gave up 0 bases and J gave up 4 bases; unmatched junction bases: 5. The CDR3: CAISESSTGATEAFF. CDR3 sequence (DNA): TGTGCCATCAGTGAGTCCAGCACAGGGGCCACTGAAGCTTTCTTT.

In its sample, this clonotype is medium-sized. The chain employs TRBV7-2 and TRBJ1-1, with 10 bases aligning to TRBD1. The CDR3 has 17 residues. The germline V gene encodes CDR1 SGHTA and CDR2 FQGNSA. J gave up 0 bases and V 5 bases, and 9 bases lay outside the gene matches. The CDR3 DNA reads TGTGCCAGCAGCCTGAAACCGACAGGGGGCGTGAACACTGAAGCTTTCTTT. It codes for CASSLKPTGGVNTEAFF.

This clonotype has at least ten counts. V is TRBV2 and J is TRBJ1-1; 8 bases line up with TRBD1. The CDR3 spans 13 residues. The germline CDR1 and CDR2 sequences are SNHLY and FYNNEI. After removal of 8 bases from V and 0 bases from J, the junction contained 2 bases not matched to a gene. The CDR3 region is CASGGQVNTEAFF. As DNA, the CDR3 is TGTGCCAGCGGGGGACAGGTGAACACTGAAGCTTTCTTT.

Within the sample, this clonotype is medium-sized. This sequence joins TRBV5-4 and TRBJ2-1; D call uncertain. Trimming took off 3 bases at V and 7 bases at J, with 23 bases between the two ends. CDR3 length: 17 residues. Per germline, CDR1 SGHNT and CDR2 YYREEE (reference sequence). CDR3 in DNA: TGTGCCAGCAGCTCAAAATTAAGAACCGGTTCTGGGAATGAGCAGTTCTTC. Residues: CASSSKLRTGSGNEQFF.